Presented here are 2 T cell receptor beta chains from one specimen sequenced in a study of synovial regulatory T cells in juvenile arthritis. Profiling relied on immunoSEQ multiplex PCR, and the TCRdb table lists in-frame clones only, not all of them. Its table lists more than 7,500 clones. Sequenced material: Treg cells from blood. Subset: remaining (HLA-DR-negative) circulating blood Treg cells. All receptors derive from a donor aged 2-30 years with juvenile idiopathic arthritis.

The rearrangement joins TRBV7-9 to TRBJ2-1; the D call from TCRdb, TRBD2, cannot be confirmed without DNA. Germline CDR1 is SEHNR and CDR2 is FQNEAQ (reference sequence). The CDR3 has 14 residues. The record lacks a DNA sequence. This chain's CDR3 is CAGQPGLGSNEQFF.

The chain employs TRBV7-2 and TRBJ2-7; TCRdb returns TRBD2, unconfirmable since there is no DNA. CDR1 is SGHTA and CDR2 is FQGNSA in the germline V gene. This CDR3 contains 14 residues. The DNA sequence is not available. The chain's CDR3 is CASSPIAGLYEQYF.